This is a list of T cell receptor beta chains from one sample in a study of response to subunit inactivated influenza vaccine. MiXCR was run by TCRdb on the RT-PCR reads, yielding one entry per CDR3 protein. The table lists 500,000 to 700,000 distinct CDR3 sequences, under 30% of them singletons, with 2.5% to 3% in the top ten. The same data also went into a second study, on T cells expressing NK-cell markers.

This material consisted of CD4+ T cells sorted from PBMCs, taken approximately 12 days after vaccination. The receptors here all came from a man in his forties or fifties who received an inactivated influenza vaccine. Both conserved end residues are part of each CDR3. D genes are given only for firm matches. Not every row has a clone size; where given, it reads once, few, many or a size class.

TRBJ1-1 few TRBV29-1 . TGCAGCGTTGGTTCCAGGTGGAACACTGAAGCTTTCTTT CSVGSRWNTEAFF
TRBJ1-5 . TRBV18 . TGTGCCAGCTCACCACTAACGGCGGCACCCAATCAGCCCCAGCATTTT CASSPLTAAPNQPQHF
TRBJ2-5 . TRBV4-3 . TGCGCCAGCAGCCAAGAAGGAATCCTGAGTGAGACCCAGTACTTC CASSQEGILSETQYF
TRBJ2-3 . TRBV15 . TGTGCCACCAGCAGAGACCCGGGCCTCACAGATACGCAGTATTTT CATSRDPGLTDTQYF
TRBJ2-5 . TRBV5-5 . TGTGCCAGCAGCTTCGGGGGGCAGACCCAGTACTTC CASSFGGQTQYF
TRBJ2-5 few TRBV18 . TGTGCCAGCTCACCCGTAAACCTGGAGACCCAGTACTTC CASSPVNLETQYF
TRBJ1-2 . TRBV20-1 . TGCAGTGCTAGTGGGGGGGCCCGCCGAGGCTATGGCTACACCTTC CSASGGARRGYGYTF
TRBJ2-2 . TRBV2 . TGTGCCAGCAGTGAACAGGGGCGGACCGGGGAGCTGTTTTTT CASSEQGRTGELFF
TRBJ2-1 . TRBV4-2 . TGTGCCAGCAGCCAAGTGGGACTTACTCGGGGCTCCTACAATGAGCAGTTCTTC CASSQVGLTRGSYNEQFF
TRBJ2-7 . TRBV7-8 TRBD1 TGTGCCAGCACCGGGACAGAGGAGCAGTACTTC CASTGTEEQYF
TRBJ1-4 . TRBV29-1 TRBD1 TGCAGCGTCCGCGGCAGGGGGGATGAAAAACTGTTTTTT CSVRGRGDEKLFF
TRBJ2-2 . TRBV12-3/TRBV12-4 . TGTGCCAGCACGTACAGCGATCTCCGAGGGACCGGGGAGCTGTTTTTT CASTYSDLRGTGELFF
TRBJ1-1 . TRBV5-1 . TGCGCCAGCAGCTCAAGGACATGGGTCATGTCCATGAACACTGAAGCTTTCTTT CASSSRTWVMSMNTEAFF
TRBJ2-2 few TRBV5-6 TRBD2 TGTGCCAGCAGCTTGGCCAGGCTAGCGGGGACGAACACCGGGGAGCTGTTTTTT CASSLARLAGTNTGELFF
TRBJ1-1 . TRBV5-1 . TGCGCCAGCAGCCCGATGAGGGCGGCGAGGGAAGCTTTCTTT CASSPMRAAREAFF
TRBJ2-2 many TRBV5-1 . TGCGCCAGCAGCCAGAGGACGGCCCCGAACACCGGGGAGCTGTTTTTT CASSQRTAPNTGELFF
TRBJ2-7 . TRBV5-6 . TGTGCCAGCAGCAGTCGGGGGTGCGAGCAGTACTTC CASSSRGCEQYF
TRBJ1-3 . TRBV11-2 . TGTGCCAGCAGCGTCGACCAGGGGCAGGGAAACACCATATATTTT CASSVDQGQGNTIYF
TRBJ1-4 few TRBV15 TRBD1 TGTGCCACCAGCAGAGATAGGGGGCAGGGTAATGAAAAACTGTTTTTT CATSRDRGQGNEKLFF
TRBJ1-4 few TRBV6-1 . TGTGCCAGCAGCCAATCGGGTTCTAGGGAAAAACTGTTTTTT CASSQSGSREKLFF
TRBJ1-4 few TRBV15 . TGTGCCACCAGCAGAGCGGGGAGGGAAAAACTGTTTTTT CATSRAGREKLFF
TRBJ2-5 . TRBV24-1 TRBD1 TGTGCCACCAACAGGGGGCCACAAGAGACCCAGTACTTC CATNRGPQETQYF
TRBJ2-5 few TRBV6-1 TRBD1 TGTGCCAGCAGGACAGGGGTTGCAGAGACCCAGTACTTC CASRTGVAETQYF
TRBJ2-7 . TRBV7-9 . TGTGCCAGCAGCTCCGACACTGACTACGAGCAGTACTTC CASSSDTDYEQYF
TRBJ2-3 few TRBV7-2 . TGTGCCAGCAGCGAAGGACAGCGGGGACGCCCCGATACGCAGTATTTT CASSEGQRGRPDTQYF
TRBJ2-1 few TRBV20-1 TRBD2 TGCAGTGCTAAACGAGGACTAGGTGAGCAGTTCTTC CSAKRGLGEQFF
TRBJ1-1 . TRBV4-3 . TGCGCCAGCAGCCACCCCACAGGGAACACTGAAGCTTTCTTT CASSHPTGNTEAFF
TRBJ2-1 few TRBV5-5 . TGTGCCAGCAGCTGGTCCGCGGGGATCACCTACAATGAGCAGTTCTTC CASSWSAGITYNEQFF
TRBJ2-7 few TRBV6-9 TRBD1 TGTGCCAGCAGTCCCCACCGGGACAGGGATACCTACGAGCAGTACTTC CASSPHRDRDTYEQYF
TRBJ1-4 few TRBV12-3/TRBV12-4 TRBD1 TGTGCCAGCAGTTTATTCGAAGGGGGCGAAAAACTGTTTTTT CASSLFEGGEKLFF
TRBJ2-3 few TRBV24-1 . TGTGCCACGGAAGGCATGCGGGACAGCAAAAATCCAGATACGCAGTATTTT CATEGMRDSKNPDTQYF
TRBJ1-1 . TRBV29-1 . TGCAGCGCCCAATGGCGGGGCGTTCGGGCTGAAGCTTTCTTT CSAQWRGVRAEAFF
TRBJ2-3 . TRBV21-1 . TGTGCCAGCAACCACCCATTGCAGTATTTT CASNHPLQYF
TRBJ2-5 few TRBV4-2 . TGTGCCAGCAGCCAAGATCGGGGGGCCCAAGAGACCCAGTACTTC CASSQDRGAQETQYF
TRBJ1-5 few TRBV20-1 . TGCAGTGCGTCGGTTCTCAGTGTGCGATTTCAGCCCCAGCATTTT CSASVLSVRFQPQHF
TRBJ2-1 . TRBV10-3 TRBD2 TGTGCCATCAGTGAGTTGAAGCGGGGGTATTTTGAGCAGTTCTTC CAISELKRGYFEQFF
TRBJ2-7 many TRBV12-3/TRBV12-4 . TGTGCCAGCAGTTTACGCGGCGAGCAGTACTTC CASSLRGEQYF
TRBJ2-1 . TRBV20-1 TRBD2 TGCAGTGCTAGGGGACTAGCGGGATCTTATGAGCAGTTCTTC CSARGLAGSYEQFF
TRBJ2-5 few TRBV29-1 TRBD1 TGCAGCGCTGAATCCGACAGGGTCAGGACCCAGTACTTC CSAESDRVRTQYF
TRBJ2-5 . TRBV14 . TGTGCCAGCAGCCAAGACGGGGGCGGCCGCTACGAGACCCAGTACTTC CASSQDGGGRYETQYF
TRBJ2-1 few TRBV10-1 . TGCGCCAGCAGTGAGTCGTTTGCGGCTCAGCAGTTCTTC CASSESFAAQQFF
TRBJ2-5 few TRBV6-5 TRBD2 TGTGCCAGCAGTTACTCGATACAATTTCAGACCGGGAGGGCAGAGACCCAGTACTTC CASSYSIQFQTGRAETQYF
TRBJ2-7 . TRBV14 . TGTGCCAGCAGCCAGGGTTTGGGCCCCTACGAGCAGTACTTC CASSQGLGPYEQYF
TRBJ1-5 . TRBV20-1 TRBD1 TGCAGTGCCTCCCCAGGGACAGGGGCTCAGCCCCAGCATTTT CSASPGTGAQPQHF
TRBJ2-1 . TRBV5-1 . TGCGCCAGCAGCTTGGCACACAGGCGGCGTGAGCAGTTCTTC CASSLAHRRREQFF
TRBJ2-3 . TRBV12-3/TRBV12-4 TRBD2 TGTGCCAGCAGTTCCGTACTAGCGGCGGTCACAGATACGCAGTATTTT CASSSVLAAVTDTQYF
TRBJ2-3 . TRBV5-1 TRBD2 TGCGCCAGCAGCAAGGGGACTAGCGGCCCCACAGATACGCAGTATTTT CASSKGTSGPTDTQYF
TRBJ2-3 many TRBV10-2 TRBD2 TGCGCCAGCAAGGTAGCGGGGGGCACAGATACGCAGTATTTT CASKVAGGTDTQYF
TRBJ1-3 . TRBV5-1 . TGCGCCAGCAGCTTGGGACAATTCTCTGGAAACACCATATATTTT CASSLGQFSGNTIYF
TRBJ2-1 . TRBV5-1 TRBD2 TGCGCCAGCAGCCCCGATAGCGGGAGGGCCGGGAATGAGCAGTTCTTC CASSPDSGRAGNEQFF
TRBJ1-6 . TRBV7-2 . TGTGCCAGCAGCTTAAGTGGCGCGCGGGGCGCCAATTCACCCCTCCACTTT CASSLSGARGANSPLHF
TRBJ2-5 . TRBV5-1 . TGCGCCAGCAGCTTGACAGTACGAGAGACCCAGTACTTC CASSLTVRETQYF
TRBJ2-3 few TRBV7-2 . TGTGCCAGCAGCTTACAGCGAGATACGCAGTATTTT CASSLQRDTQYF
TRBJ2-1 . TRBV12-3/TRBV12-4 TRBD2 TGTGCCAGCAGTTATAGCGGGGGGCACCATGAGCAGTTCTTC CASSYSGGHHEQFF